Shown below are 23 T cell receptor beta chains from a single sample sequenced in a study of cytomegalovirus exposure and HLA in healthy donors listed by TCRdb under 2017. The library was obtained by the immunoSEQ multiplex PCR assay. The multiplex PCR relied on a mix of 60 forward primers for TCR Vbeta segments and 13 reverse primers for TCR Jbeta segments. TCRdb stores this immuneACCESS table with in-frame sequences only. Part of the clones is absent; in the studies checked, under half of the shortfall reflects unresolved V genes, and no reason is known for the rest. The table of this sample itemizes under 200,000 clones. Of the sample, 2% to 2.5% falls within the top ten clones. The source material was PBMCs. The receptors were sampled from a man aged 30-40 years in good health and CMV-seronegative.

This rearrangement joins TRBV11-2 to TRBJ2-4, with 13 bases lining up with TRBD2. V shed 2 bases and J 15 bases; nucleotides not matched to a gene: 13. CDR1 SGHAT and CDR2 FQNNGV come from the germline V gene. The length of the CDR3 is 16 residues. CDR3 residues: CASSLSLLAGGEQRYF. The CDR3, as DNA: TGTGCCAGCAGCTTATCCCTACTAGCGGGAGGGGAACAACGGTACTTC.

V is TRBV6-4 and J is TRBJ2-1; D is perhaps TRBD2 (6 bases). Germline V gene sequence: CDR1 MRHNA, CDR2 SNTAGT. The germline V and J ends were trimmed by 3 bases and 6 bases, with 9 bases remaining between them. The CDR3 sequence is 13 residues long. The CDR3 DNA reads TGTGCCAGCAGTGATCTGGAGGGCAATGAGCAGTTCTTC. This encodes CASSDLEGNEQFF.

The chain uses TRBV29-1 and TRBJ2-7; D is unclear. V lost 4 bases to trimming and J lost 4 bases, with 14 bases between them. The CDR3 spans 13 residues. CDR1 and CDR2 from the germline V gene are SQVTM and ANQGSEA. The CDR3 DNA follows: TGCAGCGTTGTTCCCTCCAGGAATTACGAGCAGTACTTC. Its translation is CSVVPSRNYEQYF.

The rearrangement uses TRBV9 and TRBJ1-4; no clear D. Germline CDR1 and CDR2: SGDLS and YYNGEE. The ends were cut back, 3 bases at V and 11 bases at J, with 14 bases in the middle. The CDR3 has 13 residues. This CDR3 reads CASSERTVTKLFF. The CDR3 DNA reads TGTGCCAGCAGCGAAAGGACTGTAACCAAACTGTTTTTT. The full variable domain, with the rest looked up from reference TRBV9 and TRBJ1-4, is DSGVTQTPKHLITATGQRVTLRCSPRSGDLSVYWYQQSLDQGLQFLIQYYNGEERAKGNILERFSAQQFPDLHSELNLSSLELGDSALYFCASSERTVTKLFFGSGTQLSVL.

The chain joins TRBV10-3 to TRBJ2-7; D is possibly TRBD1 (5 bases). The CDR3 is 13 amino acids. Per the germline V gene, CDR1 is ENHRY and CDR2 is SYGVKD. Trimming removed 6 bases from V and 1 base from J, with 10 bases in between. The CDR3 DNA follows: TGTGCCATCAGCCACAGGCTATCCTACGAGCAGTACTTC. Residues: CAISHRLSYEQYF.

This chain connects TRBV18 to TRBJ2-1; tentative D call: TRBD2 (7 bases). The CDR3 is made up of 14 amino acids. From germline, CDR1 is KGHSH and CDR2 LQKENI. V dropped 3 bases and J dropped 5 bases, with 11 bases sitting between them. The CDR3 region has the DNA TGTGCCAGCTCACCTACGGGGGGCCACAATGAGCAGTTCTTC. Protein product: CASSPTGGHNEQFF.

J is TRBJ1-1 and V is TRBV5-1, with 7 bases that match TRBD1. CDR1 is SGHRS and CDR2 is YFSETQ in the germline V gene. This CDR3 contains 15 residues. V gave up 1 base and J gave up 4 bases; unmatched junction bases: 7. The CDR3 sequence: CASSLTISGGTEAFF. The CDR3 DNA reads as TGCGCCAGCAGCTTGACTATTTCAGGGGGCACTGAAGCTTTCTTT.

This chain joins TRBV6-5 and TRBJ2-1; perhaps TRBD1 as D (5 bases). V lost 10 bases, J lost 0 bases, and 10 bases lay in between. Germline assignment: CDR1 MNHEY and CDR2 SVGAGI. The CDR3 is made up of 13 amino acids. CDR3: CATGHSSYNEQFF. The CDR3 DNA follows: TGTGCCACAGGGCACTCCTCCTACAATGAGCAGTTCTTC.

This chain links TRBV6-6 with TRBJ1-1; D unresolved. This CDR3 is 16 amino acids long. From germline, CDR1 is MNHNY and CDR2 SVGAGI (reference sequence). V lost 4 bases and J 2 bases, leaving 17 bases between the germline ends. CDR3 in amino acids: CASSSRATGTNTEAFF. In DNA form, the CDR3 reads TGTGCCAGCAGTTCCCGGGCCACGGGAACAAACACTGAAGCTTTCTTT.

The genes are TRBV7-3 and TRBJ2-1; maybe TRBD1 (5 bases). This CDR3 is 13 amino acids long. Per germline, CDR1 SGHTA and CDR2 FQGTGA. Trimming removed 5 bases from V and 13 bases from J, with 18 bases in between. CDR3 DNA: TGTGCCAGCAGCCCTCTACTTGACAGTCCCCAGTTCTTC. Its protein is CASSPLLDSPQFF.

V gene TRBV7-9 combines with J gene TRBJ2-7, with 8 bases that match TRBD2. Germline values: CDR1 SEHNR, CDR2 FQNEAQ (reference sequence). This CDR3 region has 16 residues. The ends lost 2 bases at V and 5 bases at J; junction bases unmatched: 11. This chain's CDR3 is CASSLKGLGNWHEQYF. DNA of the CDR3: TGTGCCAGCAGCTTAAAGGGACTAGGCAATTGGCACGAGCAGTACTTC.

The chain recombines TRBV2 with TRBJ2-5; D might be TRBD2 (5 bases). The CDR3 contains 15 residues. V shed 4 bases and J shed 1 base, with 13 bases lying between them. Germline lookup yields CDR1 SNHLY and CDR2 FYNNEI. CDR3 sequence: CASSGGSVTQETQYF. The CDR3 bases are TGTGCCAGCAGTGGTGGTAGCGTGACCCAAGAGACCCAGTACTTC.

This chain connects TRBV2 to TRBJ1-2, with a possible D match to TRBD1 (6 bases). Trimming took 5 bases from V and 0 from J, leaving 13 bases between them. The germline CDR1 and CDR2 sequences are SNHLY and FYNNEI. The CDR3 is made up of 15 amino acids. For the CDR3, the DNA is TGTGCCAGCAGTCCCCGACAGGATCCTAACTATGGCTACACCTTC. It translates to CASSPRQDPNYGYTF. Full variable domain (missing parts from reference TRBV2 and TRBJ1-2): EPEVTQTPSHQVTQMGQEVILRCVPISNHLYFYWYRQILGQKVEFLVSFYNNEISEKSEIFDDQFSVERPDGSNFTLKIRSTKLEDSAMYFCASSPRQDPNYGYTFGSGTRLTVV.

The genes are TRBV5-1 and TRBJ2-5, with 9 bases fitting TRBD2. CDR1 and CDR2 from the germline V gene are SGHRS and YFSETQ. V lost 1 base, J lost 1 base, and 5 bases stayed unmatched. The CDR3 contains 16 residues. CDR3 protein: CASSLTASGVQETQYF. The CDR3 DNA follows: TGCGCCAGCAGCTTGACGGCTAGCGGGGTCCAAGAGACCCAGTACTTC.

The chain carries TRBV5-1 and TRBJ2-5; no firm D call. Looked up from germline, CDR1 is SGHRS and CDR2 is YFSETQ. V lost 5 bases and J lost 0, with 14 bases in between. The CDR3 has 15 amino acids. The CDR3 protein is CASRRSGTYQETQYF. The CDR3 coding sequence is TGCGCCAGCAGACGCTCAGGAACGTACCAAGAGACCCAGTACTTC.

The CDR3 is CAIMAGGNEQYF. DNA of the CDR3: TGTGCCATCATGGCAGGGGGGAACGAGCAGTACTTC. The rearrangement links TRBV10-3 to TRBJ2-7; possibly TRBD1 for D (7 bases). V lost 7 bases to trimming and J lost 5 bases, with 12 bases between them. The CDR3 is 12 residues long. CDR1 ENHRY and CDR2 SYGVKD come from the germline V gene.

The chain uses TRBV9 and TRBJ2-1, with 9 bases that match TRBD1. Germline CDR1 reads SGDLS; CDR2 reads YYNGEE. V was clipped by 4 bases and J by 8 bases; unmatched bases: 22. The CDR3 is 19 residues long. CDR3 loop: CASSLASRGGQGTVDEQFF. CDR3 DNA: TGTGCCAGCAGCTTAGCCAGTCGGGGCGGACAGGGGACGGTTGATGAGCAGTTCTTC. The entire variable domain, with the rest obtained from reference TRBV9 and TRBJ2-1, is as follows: DSGVTQTPKHLITATGQRVTLRCSPRSGDLSVYWYQQSLDQGLQFLIQYYNGEERAKGNILERFSAQQFPDLHSELNLSSLELGDSALYFCASSLASRGGQGTVDEQFFGPGTRLTVL.

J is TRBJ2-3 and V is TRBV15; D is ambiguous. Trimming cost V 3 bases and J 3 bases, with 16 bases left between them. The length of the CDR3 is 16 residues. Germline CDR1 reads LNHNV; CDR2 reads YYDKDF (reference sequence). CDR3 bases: TGTGCCACCAGCAGTTTGGGCTACGGTAGTACAGATACGCAGTATTTT. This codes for CATSSLGYGSTDTQYF.

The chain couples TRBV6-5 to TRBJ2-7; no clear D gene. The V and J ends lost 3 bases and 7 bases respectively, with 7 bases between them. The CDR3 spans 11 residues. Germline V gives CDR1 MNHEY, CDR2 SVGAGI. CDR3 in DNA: TGTGCCAGCAGTTATGGCCGTGAGCAGTACTTC. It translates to CASSYGREQYF.

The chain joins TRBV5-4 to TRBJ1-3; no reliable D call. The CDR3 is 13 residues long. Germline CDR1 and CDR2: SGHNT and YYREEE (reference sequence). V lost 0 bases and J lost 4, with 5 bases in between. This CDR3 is CASSLATGNTIYF. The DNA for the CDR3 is TGTGCCAGCAGCTTGGCCACAGGAAACACCATATATTTT.

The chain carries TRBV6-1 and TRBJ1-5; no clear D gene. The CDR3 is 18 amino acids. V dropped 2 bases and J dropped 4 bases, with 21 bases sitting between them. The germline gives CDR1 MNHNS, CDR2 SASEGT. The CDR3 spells CASSENWGATIGNQPQHF. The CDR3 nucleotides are TGTGCCAGCAGTGAAAATTGGGGAGCCACTATAGGTAATCAGCCCCAGCATTTT.

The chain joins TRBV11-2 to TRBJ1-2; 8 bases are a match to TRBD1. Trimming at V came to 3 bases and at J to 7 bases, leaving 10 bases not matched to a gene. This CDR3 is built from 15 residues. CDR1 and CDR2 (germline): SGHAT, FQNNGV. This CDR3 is CASSLYQGAYVGYTF. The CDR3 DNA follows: TGTGCCAGCAGCTTGTATCAGGGGGCGTATGTTGGCTACACCTTC.

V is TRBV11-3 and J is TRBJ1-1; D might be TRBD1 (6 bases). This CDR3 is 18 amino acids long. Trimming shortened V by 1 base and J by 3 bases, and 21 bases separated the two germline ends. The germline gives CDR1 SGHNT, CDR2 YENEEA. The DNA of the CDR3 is TGTGCCAGCAGCTTAGCCGGCAGGGGTGTTATTCGGGACACTGAAGCTTTCTTT. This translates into CASSLAGRGVIRDTEAFF.